The 14 T cell receptor beta chains listed next were all sequenced from one sample in a study of regulatory T cells in long-lasting Graves disease (dated by TCRdb to about 2021). Library preparation was by multiplex PCR. TCRdb records Illumina HiSeq 4000 as the sequencer. CDR3 regions were amplified by Arm-PCR with iRepertoire HTBI primers to construct TCR beta libraries. TCRdb trimmed public reads at Q25 via fastp, called clones via MiXCR and kept in-frame beta chains. Rows merge per CDR3 protein into single entries with the most common DNA and genes. In all, the sample holds hundreds of thousands of distinct CDR3 sequences, and approximately 16% of those were seen once. The ten largest clones add up to 9.5% to 12% of the sample. The meaning of the sample's time point label: newly diagnosed GD, antithyroid drugs for less than 3 months. RNA was extracted from PBMCs in TRIzol for both TCR sequencing and RNA sequencing.

The data also belong to a second study, concerning T cells in Graves' hyperthyroidism and ophthalmopathy.

Sample: peripheral blood mononuclear cells (PBMCs), taken at new diagnosis, from a patient treated with antithyroid drugs. The origin of the receptors is a woman aged 30 to 39 with Graves disease. Donor details come from another sample of the same person, matched by shared clones.

This clonotype was observed at least ten times. This chain joins TRBV7-3 and TRBJ1-1; no firm D call. V was pared by 2 bases and J by 0 bases, with 7 bases between. Germline CDR1 SGHTA, CDR2 FQGTGA. The CDR3 is 14 amino acids. This CDR3 is CASSLPTMNTEAFF. As DNA, the CDR3 is TGTGCCAGCAGCTTACCGACAATGAACACTGAAGCTTTCTTT. Filled out from reference TRBV7-3 and TRBJ1-1, the complete variable domain reads GAGVSQTPSNKVTEKGKYVELRCDPISGHTALYWYRQSLGQGPEFLIYFQGTGAADDSGLPNDRFFAVRPEGSVSTLKIQRTERGDSAVYLCASSLPTMNTEAFFGQGTRLTVV.

In this sample, this clonotype turned up a few times. This chain's CDR3 is CASSLGAGIYHSGNTIYF. DNA for the CDR3: TGTGCCAGCAGTTTAGGGGCAGGGATTTACCACTCTGGAAACACCATATATTTT. V usage is TRBV12-3 or TRBV12-4 and J usage is TRBJ1-3, with D maybe TRBD1 (5 bases). This CDR3 is built from 18 residues. Between the trimmed V and J ends, which lost 1 base and 0 bases, there was a span of 16 bases.

At least ten counts were recorded for this clonotype. The chain links TRBV28 to TRBJ2-3; 10 bases agree with TRBD1. The V and J ends lost 5 bases and 5 bases, in that order; junction bases with no gene match: 7. The CDR3 has 15 residues. Germline V CDR1 and CDR2: MDHEN, SYDVKM. CDR3 residues: CASSAGTGALDTQYF. CDR3 DNA sequence: TGTGCCAGCAGTGCCGGGACAGGGGCCCTAGATACGCAGTATTTT.

This clonotype was counted at least ten times. The chain joins TRBV28 to TRBJ2-2; 11 bases align to TRBD2. The CDR3 spans 16 residues. Germline V gene data show CDR1 as MDHEN and CDR2 as SYDVKM. V shed 0 bases and J 6 bases; nucleotides not matched to a gene: 3. CDR3 sequence: CASSLWASGRSGELFF. CDR3 nucleotides: TGTGCCAGCAGTTTATGGGCTAGCGGGAGGTCCGGGGAGCTGTTTTTT.

This clonotype was seen repeatedly, ten times or more. The chain carries TRBV3-1 and TRBJ2-3; D is possibly TRBD2 (5 bases). The CDR3 spans 15 residues. CDR1 LGHDT and CDR2 YNNKEL come from the germline V gene (reference sequence). With 6 bases removed from V and 0 bases from J, the gap between germline ends came to 13 bases. CDR3 nucleotide sequence: TGTGCCAGCAGTCTGAGCGGTACTAGCACAGATACGCAGTATTTT. It translates to CASSLSGTSTDTQYF.

This clonotype has at least ten counts. The CDR3 is CSARGTGGIGYGYTF. The CDR3 bases are TGCAGTGCTAGGGGGACAGGGGGCATTGGCTATGGCTACACCTTC. The chain uses TRBV20-1 and TRBJ1-2; TRBD1 matches 12 bases. J gave up 4 bases and V 3 bases, and 6 bases lay outside the gene matches. Germline-derived CDR1 and CDR2 are DFQATT and SNEGSKA (reference sequence). CDR3 size: 15 residues.

A remark on this clonotype: A much larger clone sits a single nucleotide away, making a read error possible. The chain uses TRBV28 and TRBJ1-2; D gene ambiguous. Germline V CDR1 and CDR2: MDHEN, SYDVKM. CDR3 length equals 13 residues. CDR3 sequence: CVSRRGASYGYTF. In nucleotides, the CDR3 is TGTGTCAGTAGACGGGGAGCGAGCTATGGCTACACCTTC.

The J gene is TRBJ2-3, the V gene TRBV20-1; D ambiguous. Trimming pared 0 bases from V and 6 bases from J, leaving 13 bases between. This CDR3 region has 14 residues. Germline V gene lookup returns CDR1 DFQATT and CDR2 SNEGSKA (reference sequence). The CDR3 reads CSARDGIASDTQYF. The CDR3 coding sequence is TGCAGTGCTAGAGATGGGATAGCATCGGATACGCAGTATTTT.

This clonotype has at least ten counts. The chain links TRBV28 to TRBJ2-5; TRBD2 agrees at 9 bases. This CDR3 has 16 residues. Germline CDR1 is MDHEN and CDR2 is SYDVKM. With V trimmed by 4 bases and J by 0 bases, 6 bases remained unmatched. CDR3 region: CASSSGLARYQETQYF. As DNA, the CDR3 is TGTGCCAGCAGTTCCGGACTAGCGCGCTACCAAGAGACCCAGTACTTC. Together with reference TRBV28 and TRBJ2-5, the CDR3 gives the full variable domain: DVKVTQSSRYLVKRTGEKVFLECVQDMDHENMFWYRQDPGLGLRLIYFSYDVKMKEKGDIPEGYSVSREKKERFSLILESASTNQTSMYLCASSSGLARYQETQYFGPGTRLLVL.

This sequence joins TRBV25-1 and TRBJ2-7, with 9 bases identical to TRBD2. CDR1 and CDR2 from the germline V gene are MGHDK and SYGVNS. There are 15 residues in the CDR3. J was trimmed by 7 bases and V by 2 bases; bases with no gene match: 9. The CDR3 DNA reads TGTGCCAGCAGTGAACCCCTTAGCGGGAGCGCTGAGCAGTACTTC. Its translation: CASSEPLSGSAEQYF.

This clonotype was observed many times. CDR3 residues: CSARHGQGYEQYF. CDR3 coding DNA: TGCAGTGCTAGACACGGACAGGGCTACGAGCAGTACTTC. The V call is TRBV20-1, the J call TRBJ2-7; 8 bases line up with TRBD1. Germline assignment: CDR1 DFQATT and CDR2 SNEGSKA (reference sequence). The trim removed 2 bases at V and 3 bases at J, leaving 3 bases unmatched. The CDR3 is 13 residues long.

This clonotype was observed once. Given a much more abundant clone one base away, this may be a read error. The chain joins TRBV5-1 to TRBJ2-7; D is perhaps TRBD1 or TRBD2 (5 bases each). This CDR3 has 14 amino acids. Trimming pared 0 bases from V and 5 bases from J, leaving 12 bases between. Germline CDR1 and CDR2: SGHRS and YFSETQ. The CDR3 bases are TGCGCCAGCAGCTTGGGGGGCAGGCGGGACGAGCAGTACTTC. Amino acid sequence: CASSLGGRRDEQYF.

This clonotype was observed many times. The genes are TRBV5-5 and TRBJ2-7; 7 bases are a match to TRBD2. V trimming: 4 bases; J trimming: 4 bases; junction bases outside the gene matches: 23. The germline gives CDR1 SGHKS, CDR2 YYEKEE (reference sequence). The CDR3 runs 19 residues. The CDR3 region is CASSHPGLSYSSRAYEQYF. Written as DNA, the CDR3 is TGTGCCAGCAGCCACCCGGGACTATCGTACTCCTCCAGGGCTTACGAGCAGTACTTC.

This clonotype occurred many times. The genes are TRBV7-2 and TRBJ2-1, with D possibly being TRBD1 or TRBD2 (6 bases each). CDR1 SGHTA and CDR2 FQGNSA come from the germline V gene. CDR3 size: 13 residues. V dropped 4 bases and J dropped 10 bases, with 14 bases sitting between them. The CDR3 is CASSSYREVEQFF. CDR3 DNA: TGTGCCAGCAGCTCATACAGGGAGGTGGAGCAGTTCTTC.